Listed here are 27 T cell receptor beta chains from one sample, sequenced in a study of OX40 agonist ivuxolimab in advanced cancers. TCRdb's table, derived via immunoSEQ multiplex PCR, lists solely in-frame clones and lacks some. The table lists about 45,000 clones, about 89% of them singletons. The sample consisted of CD4+ or CD8+ T cells sorted from blood, taken in a trial of the OX40 agonist ivuxolimab. Every receptor here comes from an adult with an advanced solid tumor such as melanoma, head and neck, liver or kidney cancer.

The J gene is TRBJ1-3, the V gene TRBV14; D call uncertain. The CDR3 spans 15 residues. Germline-derived CDR1 and CDR2 are SGHDN and FVKESK. With 3 bases removed from V and 7 bases from J, the gap between germline ends came to 16 bases. CDR3 in amino acids: CASSHRFARPNTIYF. For the CDR3, the DNA is TGTGCCAGCAGCCATCGCTTCGCCAGGCCCAACACCATATATTTT.

The gene calls are TRBV9 and TRBJ2-6; tentative D call: TRBD2 (5 bases). Trimming took off 2 bases at V and 0 bases at J, with 6 bases between the two ends. The CDR3 totals 15 residues. Germline V gene lookup returns CDR1 SGDLS and CDR2 YYNGEE. CDR3 amino acids: CASSVSGSGANVLTF. CDR3 nucleotides: TGTGCCAGCAGCGTCAGCGGCTCTGGGGCCAACGTCCTGACTTTC.

J is TRBJ1-5 and V is TRBV29-1; D call uncertain. The V end lost 5 bases, the J end lost 0 bases, and 11 bases lay between the germline ends. The CDR3 totals 14 residues. CDR1 and CDR2 (germline): SQVTM, ANQGSEA. The CDR3 region has the DNA TGCAGCGTTTCCCCGGGGAATAGCAATCAGCCCCAGCATTTT. It specifies CSVSPGNSNQPQHF.

V and J are TRBV6-6 and TRBJ2-7, with 8 bases matching TRBD2. CDR3 size: 16 residues. CDR1 is MNHNY and CDR2 is SVGAGI in the germline V gene (reference sequence). V gave up 8 bases and J gave up 0 bases; unmatched junction bases: 12. The CDR3 nucleotides read TGTGCCAGCCGCCCGGGAGGGCTAGCAACCTCCTACGAGCAGTACTTC. The encoded protein is CASRPGGLATSYEQYF.

The chain employs TRBV13 and TRBJ1-2; D is perhaps TRBD1 (5 bases). In germline, CDR1 is PRHDT, CDR2 FYEKMQ (reference sequence). Between the trimmed V and J ends, which lost 2 bases and 5 bases, there was a span of 12 bases. CDR3 size: 14 residues. CDR3 coding DNA: TGTGCCAGCAGCTTACCTGGGGCCGTTTATGGCTACACCTTC. Its protein is CASSLPGAVYGYTF.

CDR3 coding DNA: TGTGCCACCATAGCGGGAGTTACGCAGTATTTT. Protein product: CATIAGVTQYF. The chain employs TRBV27 and TRBJ2-3; the match to TRBD2 covers 9 bases. Germline values: CDR1 MNHEY, CDR2 SMNVEV (reference sequence). The CDR3 contains 11 residues. V was pared by 10 bases and J by 8 bases, with 4 bases of the junction left unmatched.

This chain links TRBV11-2 with TRBJ2-2; D is perhaps TRBD2 (6 bases). The CDR3 loop spans 15 amino acids. The germline CDR1 and CDR2 sequences are SGHAT and FQNNGV. V shed 8 bases and J shed 7 bases, with 20 bases lying between them. CDR3 region: CASREPSEGSGELFF. Here the CDR3 DNA reads TGTGCCAGCCGGGAGCCGTCCGAAGGGAGCGGGGAGCTGTTTTTT.

This rearrangement joins TRBV10-3 to TRBJ2-5, with D perhaps matching TRBD1 or TRBD2 (6 bases each). Germline assignment: CDR1 ENHRY and CDR2 SYGVKD. The CDR3 runs 12 residues. Trimming removed 8 bases at V and 4 bases at J, with 11 bases between. CDR3 loop: CAIGRGRETQYF. CDR3 coding DNA: TGTGCCATCGGTCGGGGGCGAGAGACCCAGTACTTC.

The chain combines TRBV7-5 with TRBJ1-4; TRBD1, as called in the table, went unchecked against the DNA. TRBV7-5 is a recognized pseudogene. The CDR3 has 16 residues. CDR3 sequence reads: CVRSLWVTGPNEKLFF. As DNA, the CDR3 is TGTGTCAGAAGCTTATGGGTGACAGGTCCTAATGAAAAACTGTTTTTT.

The gene calls are TRBV6-1 and TRBJ2-5; D unclear. V gave up 4 bases and J gave up 5 bases, with 11 bases separating them. Per the germline V gene, CDR1 is MNHNS and CDR2 is SASEGT. The CDR3 has 13 amino acids. This CDR3 reads CASSGSPRETQYF. DNA for the CDR3: TGTGCCAGCAGTGGGAGCCCCCGGGAGACCCAGTACTTC.

This clone was observed once. The chain is built from TRBV2 and TRBJ1-1; D remains ambiguous. The CDR3 spans 14 residues. Germline V gene sequence: CDR1 SNHLY, CDR2 FYNNEI. Trimming removed 8 bases from V and 1 base from J, with 14 bases in between. The CDR3 reads CASPIPRQNTEAFF. DNA for the CDR3: TGTGCCAGCCCGATTCCGAGGCAGAACACTGAAGCTTTCTTT.

This rearrangement joins TRBV10-3 to TRBJ2-2, with D possibly matching TRBD2 (6 bases). This CDR3 is built from 14 residues. V was clipped by 4 bases and J by 4 bases, with 10 bases between them. Germline lookup yields CDR1 ENHRY and CDR2 SYGVKD. The CDR3 nucleotides are TGTGCCATCAGTGCCCCGGGGGTCACCGGGGAGCTGTTTTTT. Residues: CAISAPGVTGELFF.

The chain links TRBV6-6 to TRBJ1-5; 9 bases map to TRBD1. V trimming: 0 bases; J trimming: 6 bases; junction bases outside the gene matches: 3. The germline V gene encodes CDR1 MNHNY and CDR2 SVGAGI (reference sequence). This CDR3 is built from 15 residues. The CDR3 spells CASSYSEDRGQPQHF. CDR3 DNA: TGTGCCAGCAGTTACTCAGAGGACAGGGGTCAGCCCCAGCATTTT.

The chain employs TRBV9 and TRBJ2-3; 8 nucleotides match TRBD1. The germline V gene encodes CDR1 SGDLS and CDR2 YYNGEE. The CDR3 covers 15 residues. The trim removed 4 bases at V and 6 bases at J, leaving 10 bases unmatched. CDR3 DNA: TGTGCCAGCAGCTCCCAGACAGGGGTCAGGGATACGCAGTATTTT. It specifies CASSSQTGVRDTQYF.

The chain recombines TRBV5-6 with TRBJ1-5, with TRBD1 identical over 7 bases. CDR1 is SGHDT and CDR2 is YYEEEE in the germline V gene. CDR3 size: 15 residues. V dropped 3 bases and J dropped 0; count of bases not matched to a gene: 3. DNA of the CDR3: TGTGCCAGCAGCTCGGGGACAGCTAGCAATCAGCCCCAGCATTTT. Translating gives CASSSGTASNQPQHF.

The chain links TRBV9 to TRBJ2-1; 9 bases line up with TRBD2. Germline V gives CDR1 SGDLS, CDR2 YYNGEE. Trimming removed 2 bases from V and 0 bases from J; junction bases left unmatched: 15. The CDR3 length is 20 residues. CDR3 sequence (DNA): TGTGCCAGCAGCGTCCCCCGAGCGGGGGGTGATTTTAGCTCCTACAATGAGCAGTTCTTC. Encoded protein: CASSVPRAGGDFSSYNEQFF.

This clone was observed a single time. The V call is TRBV6-1, the J call TRBJ1-3; TRBD1 might be the D (6 bases). From germline, CDR1 is MNHNS and CDR2 SASEGT. Trimming took off 2 bases at V and 4 bases at J, with 15 bases between the two ends. This CDR3 is 16 amino acids long. CDR3 loop: CASSEWGRRLGNTIYF. The DNA of the CDR3 is TGTGCCAGCAGTGAATGGGGGCGGAGGCTCGGAAACACCATATATTTT.

V gene TRBV5-1 combines with J gene TRBJ2-2; possibly TRBD2 for D (6 bases). CDR3 length: 17 amino acids. The V end lost 1 base, the J end lost 2 bases, and 15 bases lay between the germline ends. Germline V gene data show CDR1 as SGHRS and CDR2 as YFSETQ. The chain's CDR3 is CASSLTPGRKNTGELFF. In DNA form, the CDR3 reads TGCGCCAGCAGCTTGACGCCCGGGAGAAAAAACACCGGGGAGCTGTTTTTT.

This clone was seen a handful of times. The chain employs TRBV6-4 and TRBJ2-5; 7 nucleotides match TRBD2. Germline-derived CDR1 and CDR2 are MRHNA and SNTAGT. The length of the CDR3 is 14 residues. J was trimmed by 4 bases and V by 4 bases; bases with no gene match: 6. The CDR3 reads CASSGDGEGETQYF. The DNA for the CDR3 is TGTGCCAGCAGTGGCGATGGGGAGGGAGAGACCCAGTACTTC.

This chain uses TRBV7-9 with TRBJ1-1; tentative D call: TRBD1 (6 bases). The germline V gene has CDR1 SEHNR and CDR2 FQNEAQ (reference sequence). This CDR3 is built from 17 residues. The V end lost 5 bases, the J end lost 3 bases, and 22 bases lay between the germline ends. CDR3 region: CASSPQPGHRRDTEAFF. In DNA form, the CDR3 reads TGTGCCAGCAGCCCCCAACCGGGACACCGACGGGACACTGAAGCTTTCTTT.

J is TRBJ1-3 and V is TRBV2; a possible D gene is TRBD1 (6 bases). The CDR3 has 16 amino acids. Trimming took 4 bases from V and 1 from J, leaving 14 bases between them. The germline gives CDR1 SNHLY, CDR2 FYNNEI. This chain's CDR3 is CASSADRTSSGNTIYF. CDR3 bases: TGTGCCAGCAGTGCGGACAGAACGAGTTCTGGAAACACCATATATTTT.

The CDR3 DNA reads as TGCGCCAGCAGCTTGGAGCACTGGGGAATATATGGCTACACCTTC. This sequence encodes CASSLEHWGIYGYTF. This chain links TRBV5-1 with TRBJ1-2; no clear D. Germline V gives CDR1 SGHRS, CDR2 YFSETQ. The germline V and J ends were trimmed by 0 bases and 5 bases, with 14 bases remaining between them. This CDR3 contains 15 residues.

The rearrangement joins TRBV6-1 to TRBJ2-5; no clear D. This CDR3 comprises 14 residues. V lost 2 bases and J 3 bases, leaving 10 bases between the germline ends. Germline V lookup: CDR1 MNHNS, CDR2 SASEGT. The CDR3 DNA follows: TGTGCCAGCAGTGAACGCACTACAAAAGAGACCCAGTACTTC. Amino acid sequence: CASSERTTKETQYF.

The chain joins TRBV7-9 to TRBJ1-2; the D is unclear. The CDR3 contains 18 residues. Trimming removed 5 bases at V and 5 bases at J, with 27 bases between. Germline V gene sequence: CDR1 SEHNR, CDR2 FQNEAQ (reference sequence). The CDR3 DNA reads as TGTGCCAGCAGCCACCTCCCCCATATGGGATTTGAGGATTATGGCTACACCTTC. It translates to CASSHLPHMGFEDYGYTF.

In regard to this clone: The identical CDR3 is also encoded by other nucleotide sequences in the sample. This rearrangement joins TRBV7-9 to TRBJ2-7, with 9 bases identical to TRBD2. Germline V gives CDR1 SEHNR, CDR2 FQNEAQ (reference sequence). V trimming: 3 bases; J trimming: 2 bases; junction bases outside the gene matches: 5. The CDR3 runs to 15 residues. The CDR3 sequence is CASSFGGGGAYEQYF. In DNA form, the CDR3 reads TGTGCCAGCAGCTTCGGGGGCGGGGGGGCCTACGAGCAGTACTTC.

This clone was detected a few times. CDR3 sequence: CASTPGLAANNEQFF. The CDR3, as DNA: TGCGCCAGCACCCCGGGACTAGCGGCTAACAATGAGCAGTTCTTC. The chain combines TRBV10-1 with TRBJ2-1; 11 nucleotides match TRBD2. The germline gives CDR1 WNHNN, CDR2 SYGVQD (reference sequence). This CDR3 is 15 amino acids long. V lost 7 bases, J lost 5 bases, and 7 bases stayed unmatched.

The V call is TRBV5-4, the J call TRBJ1-2; perhaps TRBD1 as D (6 bases). The CDR3 loop spans 13 amino acids. Germline V gene lookup returns CDR1 SGHNT and CDR2 YYREEE (reference sequence). Trimming left V 2 bases short and J 6 bases short, with 11 bases between. The CDR3 nucleotides read TGTGCCAGCAGCTTCCAGGGGTCAGATGGCTACACCTTC. The encoded protein is CASSFQGSDGYTF.